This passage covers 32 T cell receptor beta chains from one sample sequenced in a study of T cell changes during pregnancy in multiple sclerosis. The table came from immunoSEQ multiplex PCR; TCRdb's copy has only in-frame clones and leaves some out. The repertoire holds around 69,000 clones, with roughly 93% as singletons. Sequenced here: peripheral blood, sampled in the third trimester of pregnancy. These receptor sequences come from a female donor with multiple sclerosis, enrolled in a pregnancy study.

CDR3 sequence: CASSVRGLNTGELFF. Here the CDR3 DNA reads TGTGCCAGCAGCGTAAGGGGGTTGAACACCGGGGAGCTGTTTTTT. This chain uses TRBV9 with TRBJ2-2, with a possible D match to TRBD1 (6 bases). The CDR3 runs to 15 residues. V dropped 1 base and J dropped 1 base, with 8 bases sitting between them. Germline V gives CDR1 SGDLS, CDR2 YYNGEE.

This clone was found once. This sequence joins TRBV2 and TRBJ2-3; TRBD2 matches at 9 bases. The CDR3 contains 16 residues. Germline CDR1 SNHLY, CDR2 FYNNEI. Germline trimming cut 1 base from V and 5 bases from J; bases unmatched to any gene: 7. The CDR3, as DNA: TGTGCCAGCAGTGAAGACGCGGCGGGGGGGCAAGATACGCAGTATTTT. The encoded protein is CASSEDAAGGQDTQYF.

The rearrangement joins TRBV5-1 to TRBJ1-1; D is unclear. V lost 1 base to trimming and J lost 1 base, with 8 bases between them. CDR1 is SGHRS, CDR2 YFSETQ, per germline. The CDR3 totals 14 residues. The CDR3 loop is CASSLLRGNTEAFF. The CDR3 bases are TGCGCCAGCAGCTTGTTACGGGGGAACACTGAAGCTTTCTTT.

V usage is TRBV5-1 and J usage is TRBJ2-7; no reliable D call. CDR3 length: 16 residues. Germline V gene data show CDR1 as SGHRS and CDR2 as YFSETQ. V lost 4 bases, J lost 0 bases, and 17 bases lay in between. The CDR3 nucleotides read TGCGCCAGCAGCCCCCGACCTAGGCAGAGCTCCTACGAGCAGTACTTC. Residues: CASSPRPRQSSYEQYF.

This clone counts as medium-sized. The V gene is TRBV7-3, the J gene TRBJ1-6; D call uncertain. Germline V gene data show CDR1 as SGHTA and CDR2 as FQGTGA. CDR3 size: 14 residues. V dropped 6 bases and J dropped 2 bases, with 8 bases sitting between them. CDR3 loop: CASSAGPYNSPLHF. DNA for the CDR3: TGTGCCAGCAGTGCGGGCCCCTATAATTCACCCCTCCACTTT.

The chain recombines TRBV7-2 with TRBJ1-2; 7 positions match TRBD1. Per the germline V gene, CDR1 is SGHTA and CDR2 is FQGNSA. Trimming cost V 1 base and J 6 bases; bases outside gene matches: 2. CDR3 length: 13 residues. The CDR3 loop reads CASSLGQGDGYTF. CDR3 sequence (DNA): TGTGCCAGCAGCTTAGGTCAGGGGGATGGCTACACCTTC.

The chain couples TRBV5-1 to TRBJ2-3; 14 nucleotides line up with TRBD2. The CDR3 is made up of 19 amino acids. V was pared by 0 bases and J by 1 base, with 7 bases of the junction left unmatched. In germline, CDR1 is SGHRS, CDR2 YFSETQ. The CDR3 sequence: CASSLEPTSGGAGTDTQYF. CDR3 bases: TGCGCCAGCAGCTTGGAGCCGACTAGCGGGGGGGCCGGCACAGATACGCAGTATTTT.

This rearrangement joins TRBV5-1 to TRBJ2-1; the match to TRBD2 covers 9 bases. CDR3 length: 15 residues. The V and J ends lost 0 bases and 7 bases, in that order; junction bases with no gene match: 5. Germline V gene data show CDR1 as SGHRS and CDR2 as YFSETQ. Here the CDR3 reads CASSLEGGGANEQFF. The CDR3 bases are TGCGCCAGCAGCTTGGAGGGCGGGGGGGCTAATGAGCAGTTCTTC.

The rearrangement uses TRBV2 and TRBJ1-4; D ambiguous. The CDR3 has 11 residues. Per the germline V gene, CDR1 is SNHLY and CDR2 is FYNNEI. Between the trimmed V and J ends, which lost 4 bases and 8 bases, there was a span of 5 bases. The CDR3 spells CASSVREKLFF. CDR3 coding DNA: TGTGCCAGCAGTGTGCGAGAAAAACTGTTTTTT. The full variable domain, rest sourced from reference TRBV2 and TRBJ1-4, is EPEVTQTPSHQVTQMGQEVILRCVPISNHLYFYWYRQILGQKVEFLVSFYNNEISEKSEIFDDQFSVERPDGSNFTLKIRSTKLEDSAMYFCASSVREKLFFGSGTQLSVL.

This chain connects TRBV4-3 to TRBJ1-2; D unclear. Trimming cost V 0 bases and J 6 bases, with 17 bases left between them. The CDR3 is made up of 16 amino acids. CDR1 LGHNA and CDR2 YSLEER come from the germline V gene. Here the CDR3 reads CASSQEGQEGWDGYTF. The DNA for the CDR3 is TGCGCCAGCAGCCAAGAGGGTCAGGAGGGTTGGGATGGCTACACCTTC.

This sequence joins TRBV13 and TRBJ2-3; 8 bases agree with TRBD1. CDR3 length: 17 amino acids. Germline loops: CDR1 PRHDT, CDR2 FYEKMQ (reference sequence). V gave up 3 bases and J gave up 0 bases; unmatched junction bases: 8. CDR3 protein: CASSFLTGALSTDTQYF. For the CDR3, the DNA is TGTGCCAGCAGCTTCTTGACAGGGGCGCTTAGCACAGATACGCAGTATTTT.

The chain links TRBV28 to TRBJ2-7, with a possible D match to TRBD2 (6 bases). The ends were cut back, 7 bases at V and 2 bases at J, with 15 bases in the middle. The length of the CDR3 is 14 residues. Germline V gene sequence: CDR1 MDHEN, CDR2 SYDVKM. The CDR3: CASKGPGRTYEQYF. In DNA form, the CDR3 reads TGTGCCAGCAAGGGCCCAGGGAGGACCTACGAGCAGTACTTC.

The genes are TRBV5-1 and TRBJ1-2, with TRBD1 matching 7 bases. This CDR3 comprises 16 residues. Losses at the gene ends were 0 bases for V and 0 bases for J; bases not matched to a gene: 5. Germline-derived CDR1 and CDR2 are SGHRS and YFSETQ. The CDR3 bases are TGCGCCAGCAGCTTGGGACAGGGCCTAGCTAACTATGGCTACACCTTC. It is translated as CASSLGQGLANYGYTF.

The CDR3 reads CASSPVGVFTSLGYTF. The DNA of the CDR3 is TGTGCCAGCAGCCCCGTCGGGGTCTTTACGTCTTTGGGCTACACCTTC. The genes are TRBV6-6 and TRBJ1-2, with D uncertain. CDR1 and CDR2 from the germline V gene are MNHNY and SVGAGI (reference sequence). V lost 6 bases, J lost 8 bases, and 25 bases lay in between. CDR3 length: 16 residues.

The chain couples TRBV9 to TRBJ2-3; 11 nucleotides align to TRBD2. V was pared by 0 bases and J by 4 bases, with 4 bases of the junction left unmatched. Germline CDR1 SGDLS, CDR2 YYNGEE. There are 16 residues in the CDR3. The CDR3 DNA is TGTGCCAGCAGCGTAGGGCTAGCGGGGGGCCCAGATACGCAGTATTTT. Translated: CASSVGLAGGPDTQYF.

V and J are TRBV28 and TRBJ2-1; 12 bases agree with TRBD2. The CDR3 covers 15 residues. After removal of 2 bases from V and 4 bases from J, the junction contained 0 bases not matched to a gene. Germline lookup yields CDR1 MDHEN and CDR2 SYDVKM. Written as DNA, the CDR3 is TGTGCCAGCAGTTTACTAGCGGGGGGGTACAATGAGCAGTTCTTC. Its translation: CASSLLAGGYNEQFF.

CDR3 region: CASSPLLRGGGYTF. Here the CDR3 DNA reads TGCGCCAGCAGCCCCCTTTTACGGGGTGGAGGCTACACCTTC. The J gene is TRBJ1-2, the V gene TRBV5-1; the D is unclear. V dropped 4 bases and J dropped 8 bases, with 18 bases sitting between them. CDR3 length: 14 residues. Germline CDR1 and CDR2: SGHRS and YFSETQ.

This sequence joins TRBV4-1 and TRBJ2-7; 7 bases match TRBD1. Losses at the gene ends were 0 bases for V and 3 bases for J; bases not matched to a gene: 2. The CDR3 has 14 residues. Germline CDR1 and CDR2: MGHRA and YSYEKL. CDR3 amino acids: CASSQERQGYEQYF. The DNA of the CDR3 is TGCGCCAGCAGCCAAGAAAGACAGGGCTACGAGCAGTACTTC.

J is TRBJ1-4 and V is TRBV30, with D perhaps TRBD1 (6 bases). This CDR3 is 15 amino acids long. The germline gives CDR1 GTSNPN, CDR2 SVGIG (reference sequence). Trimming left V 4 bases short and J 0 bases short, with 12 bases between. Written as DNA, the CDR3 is TGTGCCTGGACCACAGGGAGAACAACTAATGAAAAACTGTTTTTT. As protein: CAWTTGRTTNEKLFF.

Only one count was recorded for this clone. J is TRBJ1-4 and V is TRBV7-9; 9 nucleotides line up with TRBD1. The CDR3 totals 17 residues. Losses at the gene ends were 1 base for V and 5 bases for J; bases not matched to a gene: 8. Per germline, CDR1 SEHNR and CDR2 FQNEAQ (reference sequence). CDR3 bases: TGTGCCAGCAGCTTAGGCTCCGGACAGGGGCCGAATGAAAAACTGTTTTTT. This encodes CASSLGSGQGPNEKLFF. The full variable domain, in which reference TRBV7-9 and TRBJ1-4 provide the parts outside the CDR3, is DTGVSQNPRHKITKRGQNVTFRCDPISEHNRLYWYRQTLGQGPEFLTYFQNEAQLEKSRLLSDRFSAERPKGSFSTLEIQRTEQGDSAMYLCASSLGSGQGPNEKLFFGSGTQLSVL.

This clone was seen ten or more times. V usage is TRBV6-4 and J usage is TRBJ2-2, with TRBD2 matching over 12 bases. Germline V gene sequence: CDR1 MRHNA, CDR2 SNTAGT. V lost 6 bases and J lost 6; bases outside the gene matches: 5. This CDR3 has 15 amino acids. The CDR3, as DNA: TGTGCCAGCAGCGGAGCTAGCGGGGGGGCCGGGGAGCTGTTTTTT. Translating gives CASSGASGGAGELFF.

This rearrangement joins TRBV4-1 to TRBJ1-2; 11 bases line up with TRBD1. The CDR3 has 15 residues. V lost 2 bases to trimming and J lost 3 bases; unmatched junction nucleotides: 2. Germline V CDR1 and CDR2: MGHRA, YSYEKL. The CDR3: CASSQPGQGDYGYTF. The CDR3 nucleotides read TGCGCCAGCAGCCAACCGGGACAGGGGGACTATGGCTACACCTTC.

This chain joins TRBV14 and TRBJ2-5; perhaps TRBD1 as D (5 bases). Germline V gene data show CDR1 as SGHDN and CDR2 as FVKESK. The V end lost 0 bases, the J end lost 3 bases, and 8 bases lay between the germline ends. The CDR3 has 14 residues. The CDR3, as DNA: TGTGCCAGCAGCCAAGATGACAGAAAAGAGACCCAGTACTTC. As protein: CASSQDDRKETQYF.

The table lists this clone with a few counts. Here the CDR3 DNA reads TGTGCCAGCAGCTTAAAGCGGGCCGGGGAGCTGTTTTTT. Residues: CASSLKRAGELFF. The gene calls are TRBV7-2 and TRBJ2-2; possible D gene TRBD2, 6 bases. The V end lost 2 bases, the J end lost 6 bases, and 7 bases lay between the germline ends. Germline V lookup: CDR1 SGHTA, CDR2 FQGNSA. The CDR3 consists of 13 residues.

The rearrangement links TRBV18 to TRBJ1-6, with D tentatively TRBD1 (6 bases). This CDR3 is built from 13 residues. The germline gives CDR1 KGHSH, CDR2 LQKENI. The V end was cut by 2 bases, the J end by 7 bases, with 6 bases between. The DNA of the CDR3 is TGTGCCAGCTCACCAGGGGGCAATTCACCCCTCCACTTT. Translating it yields CASSPGGNSPLHF.

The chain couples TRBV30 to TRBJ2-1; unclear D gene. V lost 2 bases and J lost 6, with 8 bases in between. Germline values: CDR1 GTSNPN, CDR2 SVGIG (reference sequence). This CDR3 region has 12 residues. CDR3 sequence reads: CAWSRQINEQFF. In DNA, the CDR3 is TGTGCCTGGAGTCGCCAGATCAATGAGCAGTTCTTC.

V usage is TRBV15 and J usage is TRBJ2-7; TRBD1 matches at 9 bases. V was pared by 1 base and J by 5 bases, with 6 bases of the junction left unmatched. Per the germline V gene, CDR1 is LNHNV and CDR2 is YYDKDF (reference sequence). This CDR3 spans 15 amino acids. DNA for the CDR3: TGTGCCACCAGCAGAGGGACAGGGGAGTCCCACGAGCAGTACTTC. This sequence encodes CATSRGTGESHEQYF.

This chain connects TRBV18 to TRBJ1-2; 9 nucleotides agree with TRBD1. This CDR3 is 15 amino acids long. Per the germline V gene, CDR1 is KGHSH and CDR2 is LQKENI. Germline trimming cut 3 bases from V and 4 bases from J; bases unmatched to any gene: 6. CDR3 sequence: CASSPGQGRGYGYTF. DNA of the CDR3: TGTGCCAGCTCACCGGGACAGGGTAGAGGCTATGGCTACACCTTC. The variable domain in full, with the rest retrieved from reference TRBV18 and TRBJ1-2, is NAGVMQNPRHLVRRRGQEARLRCSPMKGHSHVYWYRQLPEEGLKFMVYLQKENIIDESGMPKERFSAEFPKEGPSILRIQQVVRGDSAAYFCASSPGQGRGYGYTFGSGTRLTVV.

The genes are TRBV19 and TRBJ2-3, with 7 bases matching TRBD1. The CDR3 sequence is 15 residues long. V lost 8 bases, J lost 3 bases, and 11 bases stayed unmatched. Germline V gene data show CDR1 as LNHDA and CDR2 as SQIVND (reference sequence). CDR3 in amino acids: CASSSDRVGTDTQYF. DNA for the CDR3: TGTGCCAGTTCTTCTGACAGGGTGGGTACAGATACGCAGTATTTT.

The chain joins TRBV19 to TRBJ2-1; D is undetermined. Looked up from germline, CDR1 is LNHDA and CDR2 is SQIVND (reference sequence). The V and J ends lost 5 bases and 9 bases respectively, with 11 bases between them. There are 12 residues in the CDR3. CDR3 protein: CASSERSGEQFF. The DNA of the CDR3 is TGTGCCAGTAGTGAACGCTCGGGTGAGCAGTTCTTC.

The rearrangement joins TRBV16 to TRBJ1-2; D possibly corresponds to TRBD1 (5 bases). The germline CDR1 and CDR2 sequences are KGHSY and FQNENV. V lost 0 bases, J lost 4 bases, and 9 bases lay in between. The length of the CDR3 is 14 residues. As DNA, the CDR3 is TGTGCCAGCAGCCAATCGATCCAGGGCTATGGCTACACCTTC. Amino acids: CASSQSIQGYGYTF. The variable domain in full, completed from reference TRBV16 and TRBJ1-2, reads GEEVAQTPKHLVRGEGQKAKLYCAPIKGHSYVFWYQQVLKNEFKFLISFQNENVFDETGMPKERFSAKCLPNSPCSLEIQATKLEDSAVYFCASSQSIQGYGYTFGSGTRLTVV.

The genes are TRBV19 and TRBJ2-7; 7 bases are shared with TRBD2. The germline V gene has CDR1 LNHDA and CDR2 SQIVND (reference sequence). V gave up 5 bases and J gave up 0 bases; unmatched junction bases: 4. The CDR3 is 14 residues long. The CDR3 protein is CASSVGLLSYEQYF. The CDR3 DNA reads TGTGCCAGTAGTGTGGGACTACTCTCCTACGAGCAGTACTTC.